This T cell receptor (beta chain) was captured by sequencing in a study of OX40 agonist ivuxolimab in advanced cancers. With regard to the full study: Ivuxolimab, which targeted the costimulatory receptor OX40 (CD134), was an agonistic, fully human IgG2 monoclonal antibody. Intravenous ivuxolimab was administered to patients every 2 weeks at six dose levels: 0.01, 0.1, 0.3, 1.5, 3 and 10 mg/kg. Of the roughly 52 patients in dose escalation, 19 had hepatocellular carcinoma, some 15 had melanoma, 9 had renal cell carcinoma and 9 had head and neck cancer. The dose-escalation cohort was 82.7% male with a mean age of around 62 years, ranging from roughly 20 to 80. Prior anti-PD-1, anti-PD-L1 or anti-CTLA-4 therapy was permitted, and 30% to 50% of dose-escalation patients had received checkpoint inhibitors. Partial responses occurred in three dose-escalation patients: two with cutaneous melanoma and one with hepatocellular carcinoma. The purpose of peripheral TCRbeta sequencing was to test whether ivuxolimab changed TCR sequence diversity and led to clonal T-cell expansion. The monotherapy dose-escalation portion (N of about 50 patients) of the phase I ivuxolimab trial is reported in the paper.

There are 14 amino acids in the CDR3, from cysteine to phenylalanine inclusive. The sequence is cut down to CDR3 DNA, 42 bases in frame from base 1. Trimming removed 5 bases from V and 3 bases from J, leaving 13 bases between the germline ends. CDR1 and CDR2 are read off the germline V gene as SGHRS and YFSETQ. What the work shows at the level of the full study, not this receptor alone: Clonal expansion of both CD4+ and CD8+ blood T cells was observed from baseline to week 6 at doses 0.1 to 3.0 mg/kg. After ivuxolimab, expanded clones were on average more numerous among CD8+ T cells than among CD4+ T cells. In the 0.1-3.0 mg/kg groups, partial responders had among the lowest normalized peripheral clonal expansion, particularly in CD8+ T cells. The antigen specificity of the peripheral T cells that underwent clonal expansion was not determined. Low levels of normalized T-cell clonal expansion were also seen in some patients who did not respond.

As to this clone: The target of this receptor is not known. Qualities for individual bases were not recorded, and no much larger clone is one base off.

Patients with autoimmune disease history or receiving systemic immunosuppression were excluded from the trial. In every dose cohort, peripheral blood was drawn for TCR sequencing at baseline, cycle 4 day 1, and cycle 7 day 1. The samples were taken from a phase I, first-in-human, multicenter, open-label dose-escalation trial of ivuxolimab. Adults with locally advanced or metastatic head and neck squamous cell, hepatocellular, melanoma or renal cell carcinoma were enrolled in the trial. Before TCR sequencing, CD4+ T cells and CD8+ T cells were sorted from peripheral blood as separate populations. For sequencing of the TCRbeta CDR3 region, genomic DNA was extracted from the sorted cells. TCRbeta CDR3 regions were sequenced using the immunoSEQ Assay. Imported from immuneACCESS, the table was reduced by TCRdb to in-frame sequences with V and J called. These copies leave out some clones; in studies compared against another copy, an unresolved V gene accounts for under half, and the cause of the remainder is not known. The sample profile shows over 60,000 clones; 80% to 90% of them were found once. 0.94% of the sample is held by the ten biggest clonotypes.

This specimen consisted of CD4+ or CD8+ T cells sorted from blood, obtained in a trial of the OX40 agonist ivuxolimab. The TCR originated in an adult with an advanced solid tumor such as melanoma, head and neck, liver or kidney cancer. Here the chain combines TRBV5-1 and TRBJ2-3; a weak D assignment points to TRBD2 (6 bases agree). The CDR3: CASRGGEMTDTQYF. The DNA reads TGCGCCAGCAGGGGGGGTGAAATGACAGATACGCAGTATTTT.